Each of the 23 T cell receptor beta chains below was sequenced from the same sample in a study of breast tumors, draining lymph nodes, adjacent tissues. Breast cancer patients provided tissue from their axillary draining lymph nodes. One entry per CDR3 protein, called by TCRdb with MiXCR from the multiplex PCR reads. The sample includes about 170,000 distinct CDR3 sequences, roughly 35% of them seen just once. The sequenced sample consisted of axillary lymph node tissue. The receptor source for this set is a female donor with breast cancer. Some clones in this sample may be carry-over from other donors' samples.

In this sample, this clonotype turned up many times. CDR3 coding DNA: TGCGCCAGCAGCTTGCTGTCCGGATCCTCTGGAAACACCATATATTTT. As protein: CASSLLSGSSGNTIYF. The V gene is TRBV5-1, the J gene TRBJ1-3; no clear D gene. Trimming shortened V by 1 base and J by 0 bases, and 11 bases separated the two germline ends. This CDR3 contains 16 residues. Germline V gene sequence: CDR1 SGHRS, CDR2 YFSETQ. The full variable domain, in which reference TRBV5-1 and TRBJ1-3 provide the parts outside the CDR3, is KAGVTQTPRYLIKTRGQQVTLSCSPISGHRSVSWYQQTPGQGLQFLFEYFSETQRNKGNFPGRFSGRQFSNSRSEMNVSTLELGDSALYLCASSLLSGSSGNTIYFGEGSWLTVV.

As for this clonotype: One base away lies a much larger clone, so this may be a sequencing read error. V gene TRBV5-8 combines with J gene TRBJ2-1; 9 bases map to TRBD2. The CDR3 length is 12 residues. Germline-derived CDR1 and CDR2 are SGHTS and YDEGEE. For the CDR3, the DNA is TGTGCCGGGACTAGCACCTACAATGAGCGGTTCTTC. It codes for CAGTSTYNERFF.

The rearrangement joins TRBV20-1 to TRBJ2-1; 7 nucleotides match TRBD2. J gave up 8 bases and V 4 bases, and 5 bases lay outside the gene matches. The CDR3 runs 12 residues. Germline V gene data show CDR1 as DFQATT and CDR2 as SNEGSKA (reference sequence). CDR3 loop: CSATGGRHEQFF. In DNA form, the CDR3 reads TGCAGTGCTACGGGCGGGAGACATGAGCAGTTCTTC.

A remark on this clonotype: A much more abundant neighbour one base away suggests this may be a read error. This sequence joins TRBV2 and TRBJ2-6; a weak D match, TRBD2 (6 bases). V gave up 5 bases and J gave up 2 bases, with 16 bases separating them. This CDR3 spans 17 amino acids. Looked up from germline, CDR1 is SNHLY and CDR2 is FYNNEI. The CDR3 sequence is CASSYPGESPGANVLTF. In nucleotides, the CDR3 is TGTGCCAGCAGTTATCCGGGAGAGAGCCCTGGGGCCAACGTCCTGACTTTC.

In this sample, this clonotype turned up a few times. For the CDR3, the DNA is TGTGCCAGCACGCATCTTCCTAGCGGGGGGGAAGAGACCCAGTACTTC. As protein: CASTHLPSGGEETQYF. The chain has TRBV6-2 or TRBV6-3 and TRBJ2-5, with TRBD2 matching 12 bases. Germline values: CDR1 MNHEY, CDR2 SVGEGT. The CDR3 spans 16 residues. The trim removed 7 bases at V and 3 bases at J, leaving 9 bases unmatched.

This clonotype was counted only a few times. The chain combines TRBV6-2 or TRBV6-3 with TRBJ1-2, with unresolved D. There are 14 residues in the CDR3. Germline CDR1 MNHEY, CDR2 SVGEGT. Trimming shortened V by 5 bases and J by 2 bases, and 12 bases separated the two germline ends. The CDR3 DNA sequence: TGTGCCAGCAGTCACAACAACCCCAACTATGGCTACACCTTC. Encoded protein: CASSHNNPNYGYTF.

This clonotype was seen repeatedly, ten times or more. With a much larger clone just one base away, this may be a read error. The V gene is TRBV29-1, the J gene TRBJ2-1; D possibly corresponds to TRBD2 (6 bases). Germline-derived CDR1 and CDR2 are SQVTM and ANQGSEA. This CDR3 contains 14 residues. In nucleotides, the CDR3 is TGCAGCGGGAGGGTGACTCCTTCCTACAATGAGCAGTCCTTC. It yields the protein CSGRVTPSYNEQSF.

This clonotype has at least ten counts. The V gene is TRBV9, the J gene TRBJ2-1; possible D gene TRBD2, 5 bases. Trimming took 0 bases from V and 2 from J, leaving 12 bases between them. CDR1 and CDR2 (germline): SGDLS, YYNGEE. CDR3 length: 16 amino acids. This chain's CDR3 is CASSVVSGSPYNEQFF. DNA of the CDR3: TGTGCCAGCAGCGTAGTCAGTGGGAGCCCCTACAATGAGCAGTTCTTC.

This clonotype was counted many times. The chain is built from TRBV7-2 and TRBJ2-3; TRBD2 matches 10 bases. Germline V gives CDR1 SGHTA, CDR2 FQGNSA. V trimming: 5 bases; J trimming: 2 bases; junction bases outside the gene matches: 10. CDR3 length: 17 residues. The CDR3 sequence: CASSQRRTSGPTDTQYF. DNA of the CDR3: TGTGCCAGCAGCCAACGAAGGACTAGCGGTCCCACAGATACGCAGTATTTT.

Points on this clonotype: The junction differs from germline at one of its ends, possibly a read error. The chain carries TRBV30 and TRBJ1-6; TRBD1 matches 8 bases. Germline V lookup: CDR1 GTSNPN, CDR2 SVGIG (reference sequence). CDR3 length: 15 residues. CDR3 residues: CAYHGQGAYNPPPHF. The CDR3 region has the DNA TGTGCCTACCATGGACAGGGCGCCTATAATCCACCCCCCCACTTT.

This clonotype showed up just a few times. The conserved final phenylalanine or tryptophan is absent from the CDR3, which likely points to a read error. The DNA is left out, because the CDR3 cannot be placed on it with certainty; the CDR3 is given as TCRdb lists it. The chain uses TRBV7-2 and TRBJ2-7; TRBD2, the table's D call, was not compared with the DNA. The CDR3 totals 8 residues, both ends included. Per the germline V gene, CDR1 is SGHTA and CDR2 is FQGNSA. CDR3 region: CASSLVAG.

Worth noting for this clonotype: This could be a read error, since a much larger clone is one nucleotide away. This rearrangement joins TRBV18 to TRBJ1-5; TRBD1 matches 9 bases. CDR3 length: 15 residues. Germline V gene sequence: CDR1 KGHSH, CDR2 LQKENI. The CDR3 reads CASSPGTGNHQPRHF. The CDR3 nucleotides read TGTGCCAGCTCACCCGGGACAGGGAACCACCAGCCCCGGCATTTT.

In its sample, this clonotype was seen many times. CDR3 sequence reads: CASSLAGRFSERTYGYTF. The CDR3 bases are TGTGCCAGCAGCTTAGCCGGCAGGTTCTCAGAGCGGACCTATGGCTACACCTTC. V usage is TRBV7-9 and J usage is TRBJ1-2; no definite D call. V lost 0 bases to trimming and J lost 4 bases, with 21 bases between them. The CDR3 contains 18 residues. In germline, CDR1 is SEHNR, CDR2 FQNEAQ (reference sequence).

This clonotype was observed at least ten times. The chain links TRBV7-2 to TRBJ2-5; 9 bases line up with TRBD1. CDR1 and CDR2 (germline): SGHTA, FQGNSA. With V trimmed by 5 bases and J by 3 bases, 1 base remained unmatched. The CDR3 has 13 residues. The CDR3 DNA follows: TGTGCCAGCAGCCGGACAGGGGAAGAGACCCAGTACTTC. Translation: CASSRTGEETQYF. The variable domain in full, with the rest retrieved from reference TRBV7-2 and TRBJ2-5, is GAGVSQSPSNKVTEKGKDVELRCDPISGHTALYWYRQSLGQGLEFLIYFQGNSAPDKSGLPSDRFSAERTGGSVSTLTIQRTQQEDSAVYLCASSRTGEETQYFGPGTRLLVL.

In this sample, this clonotype turned up many times. This chain connects TRBV20-1 to TRBJ2-3; weak D call: TRBD2 (6 bases). Trimming cost V 5 bases and J 8 bases, with 17 bases left between them. The germline V gene has CDR1 DFQATT and CDR2 SNEGSKA (reference sequence). The CDR3 runs to 13 residues. The CDR3 region has the DNA TGCAGTGCTCGGGGACTGGTGGGGGGTACGCAGTATTTT. This gives the protein CSARGLVGGTQYF.

This clonotype was detected ten times or more. V usage is TRBV9 and J usage is TRBJ2-7; TRBD2 is a possible D gene (5 bases). Per the germline V gene, CDR1 is SGDLS and CDR2 is YYNGEE. This CDR3 contains 16 residues. The V gene lost 0 bases and the J gene lost 2 bases, with 15 bases spanning the gap. Here the CDR3 reads CASSVGGASGTYEQYF. DNA of the CDR3: TGTGCCAGCAGCGTAGGGGGAGCCTCGGGCACCTACGAGCAGTACTTC.

The chain links TRBV11-2 to TRBJ1-1; D remains ambiguous. V gave up 0 bases and J gave up 11 bases, with 13 bases separating them. The CDR3 runs to 13 residues. Germline V gives CDR1 SGHAT, CDR2 FQNNGV. The CDR3 DNA follows: TGTGCCAGCAGCTTAGATAGGCTGCAATCGGCTTTCTTT. This gives the protein CASSLDRLQSAFF.

Ten or more counts support this clonotype. The chain carries TRBV19 and TRBJ1-5; D unresolved. Germline assignment: CDR1 LNHDA and CDR2 SQIVND (reference sequence). This CDR3 is built from 15 residues. Trimming left V 8 bases short and J 4 bases short, with 18 bases between. The DNA of the CDR3 is TGTGCCAGTCGCAATCATTACAAGGGAAATCAGCCCCAGCATTTT. Translating gives CASRNHYKGNQPQHF.

To note about this clonotype: One end of the junction fails to match germline, which may point to a read error. The chain joins TRBV9 to TRBJ2-5, with D possibly matching TRBD2 (6 bases). Germline V gene data show CDR1 as SGDLS and CDR2 as YYNGEE. The CDR3 runs 14 residues. CDR3: CASSVYWPGETQCF. The DNA for the CDR3 is TGTGCCAGCAGCGTATACTGGCCGGGAGAGACCCAGTGCTTC.

Note on this clonotype: The junction differs from germline at one of its ends, possibly a read error. This sequence joins TRBV6-6 and TRBJ2-5; D possibly matches TRBD1 or TRBD2 (5 bases each). Looked up from germline, CDR1 is MNHNY and CDR2 is SVGAGI (reference sequence). This CDR3 region has 16 residues. The CDR3 bases are TGTGCCAGCAGTCACTCGAAGGGACGGACCCAAGAGACCCAGTACTTC. This sequence encodes CASSHSKGRTQETQYF.

This clonotype came up many times. V and J are TRBV3-1 and TRBJ2-1; possible D gene TRBD2, 6 bases. The CDR3 has 16 residues. Trimming removed 1 base from V and 0 bases from J, with 10 bases in between. Germline V gene data show CDR1 as LGHDT and CDR2 as YNNKEL (reference sequence). The CDR3 region has the DNA TGTGCCAGCAGCCAAGGGCTGGGGGGCTCCTACAATGAGCAGTTCTTC. This codes for CASSQGLGGSYNEQFF.

V gene TRBV5-1 combines with J gene TRBJ2-7; 8 bases are shared with TRBD1. The junction had 5 bases not matched to a gene; V was cut back by 4 bases and J by 2 bases. In germline, CDR1 is SGHRS, CDR2 YFSETQ. The CDR3 has 14 residues. The CDR3 is CASSQTGVTYEQYF. The CDR3 DNA is TGCGCCAGCAGCCAGACAGGGGTCACCTACGAGCAGTACTTC. Full variable domain (outside the CDR3, taken from reference TRBV5-1 and TRBJ2-7): KAGVTQTPRYLIKTRGQQVTLSCSPISGHRSVSWYQQTPGQGLQFLFEYFSETQRNKGNFPGRFSGRQFSNSRSEMNVSTLELGDSALYLCASSQTGVTYEQYFGPGTRLTVT.

This clonotype was seen a single time. This could be a read error, since a much larger clone is one nucleotide away. The chain combines TRBV6-1 with TRBJ2-1; no clear D gene. The CDR3 totals 16 residues. Germline V lookup: CDR1 MNHNS, CDR2 SASEGT. V gave up 2 bases and J gave up 3 bases, with 14 bases separating them. The CDR3 sequence is CASSEPEATGYNEQFF. As DNA, the CDR3 is TGTGCCAGCAGTGAACCCGAAGCGACTGGCTACAATGAGCAGTTCTTC.